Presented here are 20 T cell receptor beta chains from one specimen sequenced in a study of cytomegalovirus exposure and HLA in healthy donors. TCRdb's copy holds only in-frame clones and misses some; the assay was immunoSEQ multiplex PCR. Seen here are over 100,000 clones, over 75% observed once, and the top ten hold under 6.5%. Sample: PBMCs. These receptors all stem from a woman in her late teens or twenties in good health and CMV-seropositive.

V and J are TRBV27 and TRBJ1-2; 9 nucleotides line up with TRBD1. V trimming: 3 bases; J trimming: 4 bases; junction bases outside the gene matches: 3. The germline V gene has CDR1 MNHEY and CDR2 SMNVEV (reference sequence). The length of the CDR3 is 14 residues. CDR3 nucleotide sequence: TGTGCCAGCAGTTTGACGACAGGGGGCTATGGCTACACCTTC. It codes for CASSLTTGGYGYTF.

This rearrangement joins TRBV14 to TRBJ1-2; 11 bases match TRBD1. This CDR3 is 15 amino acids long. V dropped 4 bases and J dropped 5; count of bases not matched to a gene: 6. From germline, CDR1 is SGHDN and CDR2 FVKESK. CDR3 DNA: TGTGCCAGCAGCCGGCCCGGGACAGGGGGATATGGCTACACCTTC. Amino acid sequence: CASSRPGTGGYGYTF.

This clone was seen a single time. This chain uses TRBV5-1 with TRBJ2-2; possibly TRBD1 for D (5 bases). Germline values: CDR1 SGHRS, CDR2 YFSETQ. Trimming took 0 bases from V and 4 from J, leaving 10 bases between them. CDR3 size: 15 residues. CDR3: CASSLGTPGTGELFF. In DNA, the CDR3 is TGCGCCAGCAGCTTGGGGACACCTGGCACCGGGGAGCTGTTTTTT.

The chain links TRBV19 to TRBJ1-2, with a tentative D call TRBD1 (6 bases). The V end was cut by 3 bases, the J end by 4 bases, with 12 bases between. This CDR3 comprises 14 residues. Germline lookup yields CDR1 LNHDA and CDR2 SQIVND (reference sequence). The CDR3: CASSIGQLRYGYTF. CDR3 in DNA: TGTGCCAGTAGTATCGGACAGCTCCGCTATGGCTACACCTTC.

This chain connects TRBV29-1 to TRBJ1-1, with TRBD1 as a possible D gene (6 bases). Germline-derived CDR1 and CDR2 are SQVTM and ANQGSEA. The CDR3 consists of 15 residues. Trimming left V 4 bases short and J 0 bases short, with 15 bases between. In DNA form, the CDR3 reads TGCAGCGTTGGGGGGCAGGGTACTATGAACACTGAAGCTTTCTTT. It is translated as CSVGGQGTMNTEAFF.

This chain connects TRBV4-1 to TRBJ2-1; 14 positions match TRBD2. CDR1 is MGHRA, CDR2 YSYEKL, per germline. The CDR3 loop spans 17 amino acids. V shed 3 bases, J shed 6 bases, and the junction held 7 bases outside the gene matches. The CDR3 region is CASSQEPGLAGANEQFF. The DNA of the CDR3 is TGCGCCAGCAGCCAGGAACCGGGACTAGCGGGGGCCAATGAGCAGTTCTTC.

The CDR3 coding sequence is TGCGCCAGCGCCCGGGGGGAGACCACAGATACGCAGTATTTT. Translating gives CASARGETTDTQYF. V gene TRBV5-1 combines with J gene TRBJ2-3; 7 bases agree with TRBD2. CDR1 SGHRS and CDR2 YFSETQ come from the germline V gene. CDR3 length equals 14 residues. With V trimmed by 7 bases and J by 2 bases, 7 bases remained unmatched.

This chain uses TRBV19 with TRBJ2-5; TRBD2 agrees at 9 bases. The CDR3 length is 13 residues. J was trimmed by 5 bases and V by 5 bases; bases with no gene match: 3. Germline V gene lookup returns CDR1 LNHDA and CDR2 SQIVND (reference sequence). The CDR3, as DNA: TGTGCCAGTAGTCCCGGACTAGCGGAGACCCAGTACTTC. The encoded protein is CASSPGLAETQYF.

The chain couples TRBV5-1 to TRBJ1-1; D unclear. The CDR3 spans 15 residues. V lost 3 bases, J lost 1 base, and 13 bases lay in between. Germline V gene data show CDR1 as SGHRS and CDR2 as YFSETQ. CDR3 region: CASSSSGPWNTEAFF. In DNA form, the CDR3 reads TGCGCCAGCAGCTCAAGCGGACCGTGGAACACTGAAGCTTTCTTT.

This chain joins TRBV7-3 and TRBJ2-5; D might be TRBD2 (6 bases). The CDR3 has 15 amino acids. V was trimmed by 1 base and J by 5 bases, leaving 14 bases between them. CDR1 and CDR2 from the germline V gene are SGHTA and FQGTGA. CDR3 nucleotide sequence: TGTGCCAGCAGCTTAAACGGAGGGTTCGGGGAGACCCAGTACTTC. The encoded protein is CASSLNGGFGETQYF.

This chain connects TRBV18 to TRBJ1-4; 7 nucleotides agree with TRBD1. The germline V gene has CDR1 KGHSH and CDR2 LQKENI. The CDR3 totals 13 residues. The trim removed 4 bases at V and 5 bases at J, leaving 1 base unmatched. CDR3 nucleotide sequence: TGTGCCAGCTCACAGACAGGGAATGAAAAACTGTTTTTT. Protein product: CASSQTGNEKLFF.

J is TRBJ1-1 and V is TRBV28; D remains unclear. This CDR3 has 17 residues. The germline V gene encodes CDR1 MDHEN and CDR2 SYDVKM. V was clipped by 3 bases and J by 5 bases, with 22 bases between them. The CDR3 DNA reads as TGTGCCAGCAGTTTCACCCCCGCCGGGTCTGTTAGGACTGAAGCTTTCTTT. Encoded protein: CASSFTPAGSVRTEAFF.

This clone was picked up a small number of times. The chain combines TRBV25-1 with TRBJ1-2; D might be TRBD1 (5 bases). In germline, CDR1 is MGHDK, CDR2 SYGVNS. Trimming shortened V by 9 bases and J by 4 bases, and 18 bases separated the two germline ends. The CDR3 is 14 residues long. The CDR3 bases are TGTGCCAGTGCTCCGGCAGGGTTTAGCTATGGCTACACCTTC. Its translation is CASAPAGFSYGYTF.

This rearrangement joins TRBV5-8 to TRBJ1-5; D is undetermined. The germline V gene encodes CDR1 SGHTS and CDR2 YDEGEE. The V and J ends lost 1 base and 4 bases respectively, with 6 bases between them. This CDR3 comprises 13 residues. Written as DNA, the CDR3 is TGTGCCAGCAGCTTGAGAGGGAATCAGCCCCAGCATTTT. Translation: CASSLRGNQPQHF.

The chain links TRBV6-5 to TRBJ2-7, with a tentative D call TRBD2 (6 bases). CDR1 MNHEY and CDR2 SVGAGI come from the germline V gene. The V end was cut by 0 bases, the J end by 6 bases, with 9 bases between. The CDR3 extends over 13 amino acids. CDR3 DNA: TGTGCCAGCAGTTACTCGGCGGGAAGCGAGCAGTACTTC. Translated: CASSYSAGSEQYF.

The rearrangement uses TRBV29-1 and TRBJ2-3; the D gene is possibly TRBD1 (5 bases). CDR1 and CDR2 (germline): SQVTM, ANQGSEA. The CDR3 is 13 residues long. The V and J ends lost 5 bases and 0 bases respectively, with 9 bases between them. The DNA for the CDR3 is TGCAGCGTTCAGGGTCTTAGCACAGATACGCAGTATTTT. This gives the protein CSVQGLSTDTQYF.

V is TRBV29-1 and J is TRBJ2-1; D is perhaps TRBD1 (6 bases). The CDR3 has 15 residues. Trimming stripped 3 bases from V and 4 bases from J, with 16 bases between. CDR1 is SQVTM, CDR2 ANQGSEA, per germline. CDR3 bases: TGCAGCGTTGACCATGGGGGCGGAGATTACAATGAGCAGTTCTTC. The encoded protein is CSVDHGGGDYNEQFF.

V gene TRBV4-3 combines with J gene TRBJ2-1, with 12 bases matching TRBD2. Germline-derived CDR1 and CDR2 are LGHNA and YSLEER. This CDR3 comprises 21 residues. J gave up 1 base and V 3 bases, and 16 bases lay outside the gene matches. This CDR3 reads CASSQGSPGLAGLLSYNEQFF. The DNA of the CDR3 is TGCGCCAGCAGCCAGGGCTCTCCGGGACTAGCGGGTCTTTTATCCTACAATGAGCAGTTCTTC.

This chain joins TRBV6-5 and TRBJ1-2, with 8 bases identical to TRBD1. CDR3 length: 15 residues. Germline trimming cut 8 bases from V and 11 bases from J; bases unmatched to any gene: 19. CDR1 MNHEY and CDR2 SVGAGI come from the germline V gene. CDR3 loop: CASGEGDRGTDLYTF. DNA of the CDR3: TGTGCCAGCGGGGAAGGAGACAGGGGCACGGATCTTTACACCTTC.

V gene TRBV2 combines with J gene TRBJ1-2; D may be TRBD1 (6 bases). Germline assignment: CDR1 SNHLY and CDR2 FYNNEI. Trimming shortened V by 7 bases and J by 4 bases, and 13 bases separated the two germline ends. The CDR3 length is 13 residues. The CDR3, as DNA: TGTGCCAGCACCCCGGGACAAACCTATGGCTACACCTTC. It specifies CASTPGQTYGYTF.